This T cell receptor (beta chain) stems from a study of vaccination effects on CD4 cells after COVID-19. V was pared by 2 bases and J by 0 bases, with 7 bases of the junction left unmatched. Germline V gene lookup returns CDR1 SGHTA and CDR2 FQGTGA. The CDR3 covers 18 residues. Of note for this clone: Antigen unknown.

A 10-day culture period preceded the isolation of CD4+ T cells. Either the BNT162b2 or mRNA-1273 vaccine was given to participants in two doses. Cells had half their medium changed to IL-2 medium on days 3 and 7. The repertoire was sequenced with immunoSEQ multiplex PCR; TCRdb's copy has only in-frame clones and lacks some. The table shows around 66,000 clones, with 70% to 75% occurring only once. The receptor was derived from a human donor who received a COVID-19 vaccine. The chain is built from TRBV7-3 and TRBJ2-2, with 9 bases lining up with TRBD2. Material: CD4+ T cells from PBMCs cultured without peptide, obtained after COVID-19 vaccination. CDR3 loop: CASSLVPSGGPNTGELFF. The CDR3 nucleotides are TGTGCCAGCAGCTTAGTGCCCAGCGGGGGGCCGAACACCGGGGAGCTGTTTTTT. The full variable domain, its missing parts supplied by reference TRBV7-3 and TRBJ2-2, is GAGVSQTPSNKVTEKGKYVELRCDPISGHTALYWYRQSLGQGPEFLIYFQGTGAADDSGLPNDRFFAVRPEGSVSTLKIQRTERGDSAVYLCASSLVPSGGPNTGELFFGEGSRLTVL.